These T cell receptor beta chains were read from a single sample in a study of OX40 agonist ivuxolimab in advanced cancers. TCRdb's copy holds only in-frame clones and misses some; the assay was immunoSEQ multiplex PCR. Of about 49,000 clones listed, around 94% are singletons. The material sequenced was CD4+ or CD8+ T cells sorted from blood, taken in a trial of the OX40 agonist ivuxolimab. The receptors shown here come from an adult with an advanced solid tumor such as melanoma, head and neck, liver or kidney cancer. Each CDR3 is given without its conserved first and last residue.

v_gene,j_gene,CDR3aa
TRBV11-2,TRBJ1-3,ASSLYLDSGNTIY
TRBV5-6,TRBJ1-1,ASSPEGTEAF
TRBV4-3,TRBJ2-2,ASSRQGVTGELF
TRBV6-4,TRBJ2-7,ASSDAQDRSYEQY
TRBV5-4,.,ASSLAGAPYEQY
TRBV30,TRBJ2-7,AWSVRLAGATEQY
TRBV15,TRBJ2-3,ATTAPGSTDTQY
TRBV9,TRBJ2-2,ASRDSFGELF
TRBV18,TRBJ2-5,ASSPPIESGSRYQETQY
TRBV28,TRBJ2-7,ASSLGGYEQY
TRBV6-6,TRBJ2-1,ASSYRRGEQF
TRBV19,TRBJ2-1,ASSIVGTYNNEQF
TRBV4-3,TRBJ2-3,ASSQDRAGYGTDTQY
TRBV4-1,TRBJ2-1,ASSPSGRVNEQF
TRBV4-2,TRBJ2-5,ASSTQTGGETQY
TRBV6-5,TRBJ2-1,ASSYGLALRHNEQF